This T cell receptor (beta chain) stems from a study of T cell responses to AZD1222 COVID-19 vaccine. Comment on this clone: Its antigen is not known.

General study findings and limits: Spike-wide coverage was observed for vaccine-associated CD4 TCRs, with dominant responses at 160-218 and 743-854. Seropositive at baseline were only a handful of AZD1222 recipients.

Libraries were prepared by immunoSEQ multiplex PCR; TCRdb keeps only in-frame clonotypes and omits some of them. The repertoire has fewer than 150,000 clones, around 82% of them found once; the top ten carry over 5%. The input for sequencing was peripheral blood, taken on day 0 of AZD1222 vaccination. The clonotype originates from an adult in good health.

DNA of the CDR3: TGCGCCAGACGGGAGGGGGGATTGGACACTGAAGCTTTCTTT. Protein: CARREGGLDTEAFF. This chain uses TRBV10-2 with TRBJ1-1, with D tentatively TRBD1 (6 bases). The V and J ends lost 9 bases and 3 bases respectively, with 17 bases between them. The CDR3 totals 14 residues. The germline V gene encodes CDR1 WSHSY and CDR2 SAAADI.